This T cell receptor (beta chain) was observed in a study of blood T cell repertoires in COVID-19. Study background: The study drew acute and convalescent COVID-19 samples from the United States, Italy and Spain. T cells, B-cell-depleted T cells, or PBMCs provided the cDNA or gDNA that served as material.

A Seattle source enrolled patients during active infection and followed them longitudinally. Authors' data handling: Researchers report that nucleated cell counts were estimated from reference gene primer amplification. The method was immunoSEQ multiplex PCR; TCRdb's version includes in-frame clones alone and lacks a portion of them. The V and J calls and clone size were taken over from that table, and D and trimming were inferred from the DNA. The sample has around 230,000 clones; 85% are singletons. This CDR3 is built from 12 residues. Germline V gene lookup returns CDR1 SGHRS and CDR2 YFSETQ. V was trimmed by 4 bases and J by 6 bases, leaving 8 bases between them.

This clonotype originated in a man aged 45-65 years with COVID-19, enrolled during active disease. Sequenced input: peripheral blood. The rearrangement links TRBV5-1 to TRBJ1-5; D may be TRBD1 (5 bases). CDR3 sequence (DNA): TGCGCCAGCAGCGCCAGGGTTCAGCCCCAGCATTTT. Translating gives CASSARVQPQHF.